The 23 T cell receptor beta chains listed next were all sequenced from one sample in a study of shared clonotypes between healthy human individuals. Produced via immunoSEQ multiplex PCR; TCRdb's table is partial and in-frame only. Of some 2,500,000 clones in the sample, 92% were seen once. The sequencing input was naive CD4+ T cells from PBMCs. The subset is: CD45RA+ positively selected. These TCRs come from a man between 18 and 29 years old in good health. Some clones in this sample may be carry-over from other donors' samples.

The V call is TRBV4-1, the J call TRBJ2-3; D is uncertain. Germline values: CDR1 MGHRA, CDR2 YSYEKL. V was shortened by 0 bases and J by 0 bases, with 19 bases between the two germline ends. The CDR3 totals 19 residues. CDR3: CASSQDRSDSALSTDTQYF. DNA for the CDR3: TGCGCCAGCAGCCAAGACCGCTCAGACTCAGCGCTAAGCACAGATACGCAGTATTTT.

V usage is TRBV5-4 and J usage is TRBJ2-7; no clear D. Trimming took 1 base from V and 5 from J, leaving 10 bases between them. Germline loops: CDR1 SGHNT, CDR2 YYREEE (reference sequence). This CDR3 has 13 amino acids. CDR3 loop: CASSLLGSHEQYF. CDR3 nucleotide sequence: TGTGCCAGCAGCTTGTTGGGGTCCCACGAGCAGTACTTC.

Regarding this clone: This specimen includes other DNA sequences encoding the same CDR3. J is TRBJ2-5 and V is TRBV5-1, with a tentative D call TRBD1 (5 bases). Trimming removed 0 bases at V and 3 bases at J, with 6 bases between. The CDR3 contains 13 residues. Germline values: CDR1 SGHRS, CDR2 YFSETQ. CDR3 loop: CASSLVGEETQYF. For the CDR3, the DNA is TGCGCCAGCAGCTTGGTAGGGGAAGAGACCCAGTACTTC.

The chain combines TRBV11-3 with TRBJ2-3; TRBD2 agrees at 7 bases. From germline, CDR1 is SGHNT and CDR2 YENEEA. The CDR3 totals 15 residues. V dropped 5 bases and J dropped 5; count of bases not matched to a gene: 10. The CDR3 DNA follows: TGTGCCAGCAGCCTCGTGGGGGGGAGGGGAGATACGCAGTATTTT. Translated, it gives CASSLVGGRGDTQYF.

This clone was seen only once. V and J are TRBV7-2 and TRBJ2-5, with a weak D call TRBD1 (6 bases). Germline V gives CDR1 SGHTA, CDR2 FQGNSA. Trimming removed 7 bases at V and 5 bases at J, with 17 bases between. The CDR3 is made up of 14 amino acids. The CDR3 coding sequence is TGTGCCAGCACCATCTTGGACAGACGGGAGACCCAGTACTTC. Protein sequence: CASTILDRRETQYF.

This sequence joins TRBV27 and TRBJ2-7; TRBD1 is a possible D gene (6 bases). The length of the CDR3 is 15 residues. Germline CDR1 MNHEY, CDR2 SMNVEV (reference sequence). Deletions cut 0 bases from V and 0 bases from J, with 9 bases between. The CDR3 protein is CASSLSAGVSYEQYF. CDR3 DNA: TGTGCCAGCAGTTTATCAGCAGGGGTCTCCTACGAGCAGTACTTC.

The CDR3 sequence is CAWSRDSLYEQYF. In nucleotides, the CDR3 is TGTGCCTGGAGCCGGGACAGCCTTTACGAGCAGTACTTC. The chain joins TRBV30 to TRBJ2-7; TRBD1 matches at 7 bases. V lost 3 bases and J lost 4; bases outside the gene matches: 6. The germline CDR1 and CDR2 sequences are GTSNPN and SVGIG (reference sequence). The length of the CDR3 is 13 residues.

This clone appeared a single time. The J gene is TRBJ2-7, the V gene TRBV7-9; weak D call: TRBD2 (5 bases). Between the trimmed V and J ends, which lost 4 bases and 2 bases, there was a span of 15 bases. The CDR3 spans 15 residues. The germline V gene encodes CDR1 SEHNR and CDR2 FQNEAQ (reference sequence). CDR3 DNA: TGTGCCAGCAGCTCGAGACCCTCCGGGGCCTACGAGCAGTACTTC. This translates into CASSSRPSGAYEQYF.

The chain employs TRBV5-1 and TRBJ1-3; 10 bases are shared with TRBD1. Germline-derived CDR1 and CDR2 are SGHRS and YFSETQ. The ends lost 1 base at V and 7 bases at J; junction bases unmatched: 5. The CDR3 is 15 residues long. The CDR3 region has the DNA TGCGCCAGCAGCTTGTCGACAGGGGGCCAGAACACCATATATTTT. Residues: CASSLSTGGQNTIYF.

The table lists this clone with a few counts. Other nucleotide sequences from this sample produce the same CDR3. The chain employs TRBV7-9 and TRBJ1-1; D not resolved. This CDR3 spans 11 amino acids. Germline-derived CDR1 and CDR2 are SEHNR and FQNEAQ (reference sequence). V lost 3 bases, J lost 7 bases, and 6 bases lay in between. CDR3 coding DNA: TGTGCCAGCAGCTTTATAGGTGAAGCTTTCTTT. Protein sequence: CASSFIGEAFF.

The J gene is TRBJ2-1, the V gene TRBV5-1, with 12 positions matching TRBD2. After removal of 0 bases from V and 14 bases from J, the junction contained 6 bases not matched to a gene. Germline CDR1 reads SGHRS; CDR2 reads YFSETQ. The CDR3 extends over 14 amino acids. The CDR3 region is CASSLVLAGGQKFF. The DNA for the CDR3 is TGCGCCAGCAGCTTGGTCCTAGCGGGAGGGCAGAAGTTCTTC.

The chain recombines TRBV28 with TRBJ2-5; TRBD1 agrees at 7 bases. Germline V gives CDR1 MDHEN, CDR2 SYDVKM. Losses at the gene ends were 8 bases for V and 3 bases for J; bases not matched to a gene: 6. The CDR3 loop spans 13 amino acids. CDR3 DNA: TGTGCCAGCCGGGACAGCCTGAAAGAGACCCAGTACTTC. Protein: CASRDSLKETQYF. Full variable domain (outside the CDR3, taken from reference TRBV28 and TRBJ2-5): DVKVTQSSRYLVKRTGEKVFLECVQDMDHENMFWYRQDPGLGLRLIYFSYDVKMKEKGDIPEGYSVSREKKERFSLILESASTNQTSMYLCASRDSLKETQYFGPGTRLLVL.

The V call is TRBV5-1, the J call TRBJ2-5; D is ambiguous. This CDR3 region has 15 residues. The V gene lost 0 bases and the J gene lost 2 bases, with 11 bases spanning the gap. Germline V CDR1 and CDR2: SGHRS, YFSETQ. The DNA of the CDR3 is TGCGCCAGCAGCTTGGGGCTTGGCAGACAAGAGACCCAGTACTTC. It specifies CASSLGLGRQETQYF.

This clone was recorded only once. The rearrangement joins TRBV6-4 to TRBJ1-1; the D gene is possibly TRBD1 (5 bases). Germline V gives CDR1 MRHNA, CDR2 SNTAGT. The length of the CDR3 is 14 residues. V was clipped by 4 bases and J by 1 base, with 10 bases between them. The CDR3 loop reads CASSVEGTNTEAFF. CDR3 DNA sequence: TGTGCCAGCAGTGTAGAAGGGACGAACACTGAAGCTTTCTTT.

The chain's CDR3 is CASITGVPGTEAFF. CDR3 in DNA: TGTGCCAGCATAACCGGGGTTCCCGGCACTGAAGCTTTCTTT. The J gene is TRBJ1-1, the V gene TRBV7-2; D unresolved. The CDR3 extends over 14 amino acids. Trimming cost V 7 bases and J 4 bases, with 16 bases left between them. Per the germline V gene, CDR1 is SGHTA and CDR2 is FQGNSA.

The chain is built from TRBV14 and TRBJ2-5; D not certain. Trimming left V 1 base short and J 5 bases short, with 5 bases between. CDR1 is SGHDN and CDR2 is FVKESK in the germline V gene. The CDR3 extends over 12 amino acids. Written as DNA, the CDR3 is TGTGCCAGCAGCCAAGCACGGGAGACCCAGTACTTC. This translates into CASSQARETQYF.

Turning to this clone: In the same sample, other DNA sequences code for this CDR3. This chain joins TRBV15 and TRBJ2-6, with D unresolved. Germline CDR1 reads LNHNV; CDR2 reads YYDKDF (reference sequence). The V and J ends lost 2 bases and 0 bases respectively, with 2 bases between them. The CDR3 length is 14 residues. This CDR3 is CATSRTSGANVLTF. The DNA for the CDR3 is TGTGCCACCAGCAGAACCTCTGGGGCCAACGTCCTGACTTTC.

This rearrangement joins TRBV2 to TRBJ1-5; D remains unclear. The CDR3 sequence is 13 residues long. Trimming pared 6 bases from V and 2 bases from J, leaving 8 bases between. The germline gives CDR1 SNHLY, CDR2 FYNNEI. CDR3 in DNA: TGTGCCAGCAGGCCTTCGGGCAATCAGCCCCAGCATTTT. Protein sequence: CASRPSGNQPQHF.

This chain uses TRBV18 with TRBJ1-2; D gene uncertain. The V gene's germline CDR1 is KGHSH and CDR2 LQKENI. This CDR3 is 15 amino acids long. V was trimmed by 3 bases and J by 5 bases, leaving 16 bases between them. CDR3 in DNA: TGTGCCAGCTCACCGGTAGAGTCCCAAAAATATGGCTACACCTTC. This gives the protein CASSPVESQKYGYTF.

The genes are TRBV10-1 and TRBJ2-7; D might be TRBD2 (5 bases). This CDR3 is 14 amino acids long. Germline CDR1 and CDR2: WNHNN and SYGVQD (reference sequence). The V and J ends lost 1 base and 6 bases respectively, with 13 bases between them. The CDR3 DNA is TGCGCCAGCAGTGAGTTGCCCCCGGCGGGCGAGCAGTACTTC. Protein sequence: CASSELPPAGEQYF.

The V call is TRBV19, the J call TRBJ2-2; maybe TRBD2 (6 bases). The CDR3 loop spans 15 amino acids. Deletions cut 4 bases from V and 5 bases from J, with 14 bases between. Germline V CDR1 and CDR2: LNHDA, SQIVND (reference sequence). CDR3 nucleotides: TGTGCCAGTAGTACCGAGCGGGCCAGAACCGGGGAGCTGTTTTTT. Amino acids: CASSTERARTGELFF.

The chain combines TRBV2 with TRBJ2-5; D may be TRBD2 (6 bases). The V gene's germline CDR1 is SNHLY and CDR2 FYNNEI. Trimming left V 6 bases short and J 5 bases short, with 13 bases between. The CDR3 is made up of 13 amino acids. The CDR3 DNA follows: TGTGCCAGCAGGGCGGGGTTTGTGGAGACCCAGTACTTC. It translates to CASRAGFVETQYF.

This clone is a singleton in its sample. The chain joins TRBV2 to TRBJ1-6; 8 bases are a match to TRBD1. CDR3 length equals 15 residues. J lost 10 bases, V lost 6 bases, and 11 bases had no gene match. In germline, CDR1 is SNHLY, CDR2 FYNNEI. The CDR3 coding sequence is TGTGCCAGCAGGGCGCAGGGGGCGGAAAGATCACCCCTCCACTTT. Its translation: CASRAQGAERSPLHF.